The T cell receptor beta chain under discussion was sequenced for a study of cytomegalovirus exposure and HLA in healthy donors. Findings of the study overall: Both high specificity and high sensitivity reportedly marked the classifier's diagnosis of cytomegalovirus status. HLA alleles were associated with 16,951 TCR beta sequences in a later analysis at 0.05 false discovery rate.

60 Vbeta and 13 Jbeta primers were used in PCR. Per the authors' pipeline: The authors later counted about 80 million unique TCR beta chains, roughly 10 million of them shared. Sequenced by immunoSEQ multiplex PCR; TCRdb stores in-frame clones only, minus some. For V, J and clone size, that table is used; D and trimming come from the DNA. The sample has 150,000 to 200,000 clones, under 85% seen once. The CDR3 consists of 16 residues. J gave up 5 bases and V 1 base, and 11 bases lay outside the gene matches. Germline lookup yields CDR1 SQVTM and CDR2 ANQGSEA. To note about this clone: What it recognizes is unknown.

The chain is built from TRBV29-1 and TRBJ2-7, with 10 nucleotides matching TRBD1. This TCR derives from a woman in her 30s in good health and CMV-seronegative. What was sequenced was PBMCs. As DNA, the CDR3 is TGCAGCGTTGAAGGGCTGACAGGGGGCTATGGAGACGAGCAGTACTTC. Its translation is CSVEGLTGGYGDEQYF.